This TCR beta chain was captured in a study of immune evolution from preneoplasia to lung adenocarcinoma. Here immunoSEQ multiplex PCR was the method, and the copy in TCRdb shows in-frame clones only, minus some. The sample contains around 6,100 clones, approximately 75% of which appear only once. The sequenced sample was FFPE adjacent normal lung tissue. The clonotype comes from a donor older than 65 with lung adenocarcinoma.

This chain's CDR3 is CASSVAGGGSYNEQFF. CDR3 nucleotide sequence: TGTGCCAGCAGCGTAGCCGGTGGGGGCTCCTACAATGAGCAGTTCTTC. This chain connects TRBV9 to TRBJ2-1, with D perhaps matching TRBD1 or TRBD2 (5 bases each). The V end was cut by 0 bases, the J end by 0 bases, with 10 bases between. From germline, CDR1 is SGDLS and CDR2 YYNGEE. The CDR3 consists of 16 residues.